The T cell receptor beta chain under discussion was sequenced for a study of PD-L1 blockade in urothelial cancer. About the research overall: Once treatment had started, blood was analyzed at 3 weeks (second dose) and again at 6 weeks. The median number of T cells present in blood samples was about 140,000.

This CDR3 is 15 amino acids long. CDR1 is SNHLY and CDR2 is FYNNEI in the germline V gene. V was cut by 3 bases and J by 6 bases, with 12 bases left in between. Documented time point: peripheral blood 6 weeks after treatment start. Urothelial carcinoma in patients was locally advanced or metastatic. What went into each PCR as a spike was synthetic TCR analog templates. Assay: immunoSEQ multiplex PCR; the TCRdb copy retains only in-frame clones and omits some. The profile shows around 30,000 clones, 75% to 85% of them singletons. The TCR sequence derives from a man aged 70 or older with urothelial cancer. This material consisted of PBMCs, taken around atezolizumab (anti-PD-L1) treatment. The rearrangement links TRBV2 to TRBJ1-6; no clear D. The CDR3 sequence: CASSDSRVPNSPLHF. The CDR3 coding sequence is TGTGCCAGCAGTGACTCCCGGGTCCCTAATTCACCCCTCCACTTT.